Sequencing of this TCR beta chain was carried out in a study of T cell repertoires in cytomegalovirus infection. Study-level information: A matching HLA type, together with CMV infection, was signaled by public TCR beta signatures.

Study findings and constraints: There were HLA-C-restricted CMV-specific TCR beta clonotypes dominating the ex vivo response.

This clonotype has more than one count but fewer than ten. Its antigen is not identified. CDR3 size: 14 residues. Germline V lookup: CDR1 SGHRS, CDR2 YFSETQ. V lost 4 bases, J lost 4 bases, and 7 bases stayed unmatched. MiXCR, applied by TCRdb to the reads, yields one record per CDR3 protein. Counted here are roughly 250,000 distinct CDR3 sequences, roughly an eighth occurring once; the ten biggest clones make up approximately 1.6%. The TCR was taken from a human donor in good health (CMV status not recorded). Some clones in this sample may be carry-over from other donors' samples. The V call is TRBV5-1, the J call TRBJ2-7, with TRBD1 matching over 8 bases. Input material: PBMCs. The CDR3 loop is CASSNVDREYEQYF. The CDR3, as DNA: TGCGCCAGCAGCAATGTGGACAGGGAATACGAGCAGTACTTC.